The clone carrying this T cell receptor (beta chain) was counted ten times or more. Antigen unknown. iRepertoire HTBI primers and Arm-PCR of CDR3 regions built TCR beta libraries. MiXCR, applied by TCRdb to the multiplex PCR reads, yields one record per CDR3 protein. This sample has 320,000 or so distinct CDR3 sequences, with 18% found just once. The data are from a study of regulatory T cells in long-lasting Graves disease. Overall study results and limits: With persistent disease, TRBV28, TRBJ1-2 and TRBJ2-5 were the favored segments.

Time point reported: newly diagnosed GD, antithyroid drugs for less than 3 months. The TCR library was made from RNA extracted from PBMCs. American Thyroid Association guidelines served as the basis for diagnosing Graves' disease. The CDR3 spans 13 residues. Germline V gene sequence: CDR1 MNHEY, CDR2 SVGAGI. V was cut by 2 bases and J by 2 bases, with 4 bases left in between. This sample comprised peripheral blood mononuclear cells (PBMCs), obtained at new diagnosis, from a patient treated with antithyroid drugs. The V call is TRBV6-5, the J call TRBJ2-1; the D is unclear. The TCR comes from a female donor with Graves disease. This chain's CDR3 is CASSYLAYNEQFF. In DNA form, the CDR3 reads TGTGCCAGCAGTTACCTGGCCTACAATGAGCAGTTCTTC.